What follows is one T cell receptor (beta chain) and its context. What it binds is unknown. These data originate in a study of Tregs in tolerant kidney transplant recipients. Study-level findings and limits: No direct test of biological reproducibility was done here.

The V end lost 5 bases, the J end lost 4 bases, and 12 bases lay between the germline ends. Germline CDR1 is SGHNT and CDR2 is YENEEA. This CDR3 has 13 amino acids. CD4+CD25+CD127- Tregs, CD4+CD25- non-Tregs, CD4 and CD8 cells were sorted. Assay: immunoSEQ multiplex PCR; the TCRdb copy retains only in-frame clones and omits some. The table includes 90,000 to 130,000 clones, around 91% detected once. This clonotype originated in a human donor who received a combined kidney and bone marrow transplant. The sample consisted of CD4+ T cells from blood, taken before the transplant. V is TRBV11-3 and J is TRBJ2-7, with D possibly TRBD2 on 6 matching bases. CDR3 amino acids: CASSPSGGYEQYF. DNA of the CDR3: TGTGCCAGCAGCCCCTCCGGGGGTTACGAGCAGTACTTC.